The 31 T cell receptor beta chains given below trace back to one sample, sequenced in a study of T cell responses to AZD1222 COVID-19 vaccine. Libraries were prepared by immunoSEQ multiplex PCR; TCRdb keeps only in-frame clonotypes and omits some of them. The table shows 95,000 to 130,000 clones, with approximately 86% occurring only once. Sequencing used peripheral blood, obtained on day 0 of AZD1222 vaccination. The source of these receptors is an adult in good health.

The chain employs TRBV7-9 and TRBJ2-2; a possible D gene is TRBD1 (5 bases). V dropped 5 bases and J dropped 2 bases, with 15 bases sitting between them. Germline loops: CDR1 SEHNR, CDR2 FQNEAQ (reference sequence). This CDR3 is 16 amino acids long. The CDR3 DNA is TGTGCCAGCAGCCCCAGGGTACAGGAAAACACCGGGGAGCTGTTTTTT. It is translated as CASSPRVQENTGELFF.

This clone was counted between two and nine times. The chain recombines TRBV7-2 with TRBJ1-1, with D possibly matching TRBD1 (6 bases). Germline CDR1 is SGHTA and CDR2 is FQGNSA. The CDR3 covers 15 residues. Trimming removed 5 bases at V and 10 bases at J, with 23 bases between. CDR3 in amino acids: CASSPQRGGTPGAFF. Here the CDR3 DNA reads TGTGCCAGCAGCCCTCAAAGGGGGGGAACACCGGGAGCTTTCTTT.

The chain carries TRBV6-5 and TRBJ1-1, with 7 bases that match TRBD1. With 1 base clipped from V and 10 bases from J, the junction kept 6 bases outside the gene matches. This CDR3 contains 13 residues. The germline gives CDR1 MNHEY, CDR2 SVGAGI. The CDR3 region is CASSYLQGPGAFF. The CDR3 coding sequence is TGTGCCAGCAGTTACTTACAGGGGCCTGGAGCTTTCTTT.

The chain employs TRBV11-2 and TRBJ2-1; 8 bases line up with TRBD2. Looked up from germline, CDR1 is SGHAT and CDR2 is FQNNGV. The CDR3 sequence is 17 residues long. With V trimmed by 4 bases and J by 7 bases, 15 bases remained unmatched. CDR3 residues: CASSSAGVGRGLNEQFF. CDR3 nucleotides: TGTGCCAGCAGCTCAGCGGGAGTAGGTAGGGGCTTGAATGAGCAGTTCTTC.

CDR3 region: CASSPGTSGYNEQFF. CDR3 bases: TGTGCCAGCAGCCCGGGGACTAGCGGCTACAATGAGCAGTTCTTC. The chain employs TRBV9 and TRBJ2-1; 11 bases align to TRBD2. The length of the CDR3 is 15 residues. V lost 4 bases to trimming and J lost 3 bases; unmatched junction nucleotides: 3. In germline, CDR1 is SGDLS, CDR2 YYNGEE.

This clone has a handful of counts. This CDR3 reads CASSPTGERSPLHF. In DNA form, the CDR3 reads TGTGCCAGCTCACCCACAGGGGAACGTTCACCCCTCCACTTT. This chain uses TRBV18 with TRBJ1-6; 7 nucleotides align to TRBD1. This CDR3 has 14 residues. Losses at the gene ends were 3 bases for V and 9 bases for J; bases not matched to a gene: 5. Per the germline V gene, CDR1 is KGHSH and CDR2 is LQKENI.

This chain joins TRBV25-1 and TRBJ2-3; D assignment may be TRBD1 or TRBD2 (6 bases each). Germline V gene data show CDR1 as MGHDK and CDR2 as SYGVNS. The CDR3 has 17 amino acids. The germline V and J ends were trimmed by 0 bases and 3 bases, with 16 bases remaining between them. CDR3: CASSEYKRGTHTDTQYF. Written as DNA, the CDR3 is TGTGCCAGCAGTGAATATAAAAGGGGGACTCATACAGATACGCAGTATTTT.

This chain uses TRBV2 with TRBJ1-4; tentative D call: TRBD1 (5 bases). In germline, CDR1 is SNHLY, CDR2 FYNNEI. Trimming cost V 7 bases and J 7 bases, with 16 bases left between them. The CDR3 is 14 amino acids. The CDR3 here is CASMGRGVGEKLFF. CDR3 DNA sequence: TGTGCCAGCATGGGGCGGGGGGTTGGTGAAAAACTGTTTTTT.

Notes on this clone: A much larger clone lies a single base off, so this may be a read error. The J gene is TRBJ1-2, the V gene TRBV15; a weak D match, TRBD1 (6 bases). V lost 1 base and J 4 bases, leaving 10 bases between the germline ends. The CDR3 has 14 amino acids. Germline CDR1 is LNHNV and CDR2 is YYDKDF (reference sequence). The CDR3 reads CATSRGGGGYGYTF. As DNA, the CDR3 is TGTGCCACCAGCAGAGGGGGGGGCGGCTATGGCTACACCTTC. Variable domain in full (rest from reference TRBV15 and TRBJ1-2): DAMVIQNPRYQVTQFGKPVTLSCSQTLNHNVMYWYQQKSSQAPKLLFHYYDKDFNNEADTPDNFQSRRPNTSFCFLDIRSPGLGDTAMYLCATSRGGGGYGYTFGSGTRLTVV.

The chain joins TRBV7-2 to TRBJ1-3; 8 bases align to TRBD1. Per the germline V gene, CDR1 is SGHTA and CDR2 is FQGNSA. V was clipped by 3 bases and J by 3 bases; unmatched bases: 10. This CDR3 region has 17 residues. CDR3 amino acids: CASSFGPDRVVGNTIYF. Written as DNA, the CDR3 is TGTGCCAGCAGCTTTGGCCCGGACAGGGTGGTTGGAAACACCATATATTTT.

The chain joins TRBV21-1 to TRBJ2-1; the table assigns TRBD2, which was not confirmed against the DNA. TRBV21-1 is a documented pseudogene. This CDR3 is built from 14 residues. The CDR3 DNA reads as TGTGCCAGCAGCAAAAAAACGGGGTACGATGAGCAGTTCTTC. Translating gives CASSKKTGYDEQFF.

This clone was recorded a few times. V and J are TRBV9 and TRBJ1-6; 7 positions agree with TRBD1. The germline gives CDR1 SGDLS, CDR2 YYNGEE. V shed 6 bases and J 5 bases; nucleotides not matched to a gene: 5. CDR3 size: 14 residues. The CDR3 coding sequence is TGTGCCAGCAAAAGGGGACAGAATAATTCACCCCTCCACTTT. Residues: CASKRGQNNSPLHF.

V and J are TRBV6-1 and TRBJ1-6; 8 bases match TRBD1. J was trimmed by 8 bases and V by 1 base; bases with no gene match: 7. Germline V gene sequence: CDR1 MNHNS, CDR2 SASEGT. This CDR3 is built from 16 residues. CDR3 region: CASSEVDGQGYSPLHF. CDR3 coding DNA: TGTGCCAGCAGTGAAGTGGATGGACAGGGCTATTCACCCCTCCACTTT.

The rearrangement uses TRBV5-6 and TRBJ2-1; the D is unclear. V was cut by 3 bases and J by 2 bases, with 6 bases left in between. CDR1 is SGHDT, CDR2 YYEEEE, per germline. The CDR3 has 13 amino acids. CDR3 region: CASSSTTYNEQFF. The CDR3 DNA reads as TGTGCCAGCAGCTCTACTACCTACAATGAGCAGTTCTTC.

This rearrangement joins TRBV25-1 to TRBJ1-6; TRBD1 aligns across 9 bases. The trim removed 10 bases at V and 8 bases at J, leaving 6 bases unmatched. The CDR3 has 13 amino acids. Germline CDR1 and CDR2: MGHDK and SYGVNS. In DNA form, the CDR3 reads TGTGCCACCAACCGGGACAGGGATTCACCCCTCCACTTT. Its protein is CATNRDRDSPLHF.

The J gene is TRBJ1-2, the V gene TRBV7-2; 8 nucleotides match TRBD1. CDR1 and CDR2 from the germline V gene are SGHTA and FQGNSA. Trimming removed 5 bases from V and 4 bases from J; junction bases left unmatched: 9. This CDR3 has 15 amino acids. The CDR3 loop reads CASSPAGTGLYGYTF. Written as DNA, the CDR3 is TGTGCCAGCAGCCCGGCCGGGACAGGACTCTATGGCTACACCTTC.

This clone was seen only once. The V gene is TRBV5-1, the J gene TRBJ1-1; TRBD1 might be the D (5 bases). Germline CDR1 SGHRS, CDR2 YFSETQ. The CDR3 contains 16 residues. V was trimmed by 4 bases and J by 5 bases, leaving 21 bases between them. The CDR3 coding sequence is TGCGCCAGCAGCAGGACAACAGGCTTGGGAGGGACTGAAGCTTTCTTT. Translation: CASSRTTGLGGTEAFF.

The chain employs TRBV25-1 and TRBJ2-7; D gene ambiguous. CDR1 MGHDK and CDR2 SYGVNS come from the germline V gene. CDR3 size: 13 residues. Trimming removed 4 bases at V and 0 bases at J, with 7 bases between. The CDR3 is CASSVVSSYEQYF. CDR3 sequence (DNA): TGTGCCAGCAGTGTAGTGAGCTCCTACGAGCAGTACTTC.

A single count supports this clone. V usage is TRBV5-1 and J usage is TRBJ2-3; 7 nucleotides align to TRBD2. V lost 6 bases to trimming and J lost 2 bases; unmatched junction nucleotides: 9. Looked up from germline, CDR1 is SGHRS and CDR2 is YFSETQ. The CDR3 totals 15 residues. The CDR3 DNA reads TGCGCCAGCACCTTAAGCGGGGCAAACACAGATACGCAGTATTTT. Encoded protein: CASTLSGANTDTQYF.

The J gene is TRBJ1-1, the V gene TRBV7-9; 7 positions agree with TRBD1. CDR1 is SEHNR, CDR2 FQNEAQ, per germline (reference sequence). V lost 5 bases, J lost 0 bases, and 9 bases stayed unmatched. The CDR3 runs 16 residues. CDR3 coding DNA: TGTGCCAGCAGCCAGCCTGCAGGGACAGTGAACACTGAAGCTTTCTTT. It is translated as CASSQPAGTVNTEAFF.

The chain combines TRBV29-1 with TRBJ2-3; 8 positions match TRBD2. Per the germline V gene, CDR1 is SQVTM and CDR2 is ANQGSEA. The J segment lost 1 base and the V segment lost 5 bases, leaving 5 bases of the junction unmatched. This CDR3 comprises 14 residues. For the CDR3, the DNA is TGCAGCGTTACCGGGACTAGAGGCACAGATACGCAGTATTTT. The encoded protein is CSVTGTRGTDTQYF.

This clone was counted a few times. The chain employs TRBV7-9 and TRBJ1-2, with D possibly TRBD1 on 5 matching bases. The germline CDR1 and CDR2 sequences are SEHNR and FQNEAQ (reference sequence). V shed 1 base and J shed 8 bases, with 8 bases lying between them. The CDR3 has 12 amino acids. The CDR3 loop reads CASSLEDRGYTF. The CDR3 nucleotides are TGTGCCAGCAGCTTAGAAGACAGAGGCTACACCTTC.

V usage is TRBV5-1 and J usage is TRBJ2-7; D might be TRBD2 (6 bases). The CDR3 loop spans 13 amino acids. Germline V gene lookup returns CDR1 SGHRS and CDR2 YFSETQ. The ends were cut back, 4 bases at V and 6 bases at J, with 14 bases in the middle. CDR3 sequence: CASSPGTPSEQYF. In DNA, the CDR3 is TGCGCCAGCAGCCCGGGGACTCCCTCCGAGCAGTACTTC.

The V call is TRBV28, the J call TRBJ2-1; 9 bases agree with TRBD2. Looked up from germline, CDR1 is MDHEN and CDR2 is SYDVKM. The CDR3 sequence is 15 residues long. V trimming: 6 bases; J trimming: 5 bases; junction bases outside the gene matches: 8. As DNA, the CDR3 is TGTGCCAGCAGCCCCGGGGGCGGGGGGGACAATGAGCAGTTCTTC. Protein sequence: CASSPGGGGDNEQFF. The full variable domain, rest sourced from reference TRBV28 and TRBJ2-1, is DVKVTQSSRYLVKRTGEKVFLECVQDMDHENMFWYRQDPGLGLRLIYFSYDVKMKEKGDIPEGYSVSREKKERFSLILESASTNQTSMYLCASSPGGGGDNEQFFGPGTRLTVL.

V gene TRBV28 combines with J gene TRBJ1-5; tentative D call: TRBD1 (5 bases). CDR1 is MDHEN and CDR2 is SYDVKM in the germline V gene. The CDR3 extends over 12 amino acids. The ends were cut back, 7 bases at V and 6 bases at J, with 10 bases in the middle. The CDR3 DNA is TGTGCCAGCACTCAGGGTGTTCAGCCCCAGCATTTT. It codes for CASTQGVQPQHF.

This clone occurred once. The CDR3 region is CASSRGSYNSPLHF. The CDR3 nucleotides read TGTGCCAGCAGCCGGGGCTCCTATAATTCACCCCTCCACTTT. V is TRBV3-1 (or the pseudogene TRBV3-2) and J is TRBJ1-6; unclear D gene. The CDR3 runs 14 residues. Between the trimmed V and J ends, which lost 4 bases and 0 bases, there was a span of 4 bases. CDR1 and CDR2 (germline): LGHDT, YNNKEL (reference sequence).

Only one count was recorded for this clone. The rearrangement joins TRBV5-1 to TRBJ2-5; the match to TRBD1 covers 12 bases. The junction had 9 bases not matched to a gene; V was cut back by 4 bases and J by 2 bases. The CDR3 extends over 17 amino acids. Germline CDR1 is SGHRS and CDR2 is YFSETQ. The CDR3 is CASSLGTGGREQETQYF. The CDR3 bases are TGCGCCAGCAGCCTCGGGACAGGGGGCCGGGAGCAAGAGACCCAGTACTTC.

This chain connects TRBV6-4 to TRBJ1-6; D not resolved. Germline CDR1 reads MRHNA; CDR2 reads SNTAGT. V lost 8 bases and J lost 7, with 12 bases in between. CDR3 length: 13 residues. The CDR3 loop is CASWIDGNSPLHF. As DNA, the CDR3 is TGTGCCAGCTGGATCGACGGGAATTCACCCCTCCACTTT.

With regard to this clone: The junction departs from the called germline gene at one end, perhaps through a read error. The rearrangement joins TRBV4-2 to TRBJ2-1; D unresolved. This CDR3 spans 17 amino acids. Looked up from germline, CDR1 is LGHNA and CDR2 is YNFKEQ. The CDR3 loop reads CASSQGTDRNFNNEQFF. CDR3 bases: TGTGCCAGCAGTCAAGGCACAGACCGCAACTTCAACAATGAGCAGTTCTTC.

This CDR3 reads CASSQGTKSPYEQYF. As DNA, the CDR3 is TGTGCCAGCAGCCAAGGGACCAAAAGTCCCTACGAGCAGTACTTC. The chain couples TRBV3-1 (or the pseudogene TRBV3-2) to TRBJ2-7; D gene uncertain. The V end was cut by 1 base, the J end by 2 bases, with 12 bases between. CDR1 is LGHDT and CDR2 is YNNKEL in the germline V gene (reference sequence). The CDR3 has 15 residues.

The gene calls are TRBV5-1 and TRBJ1-1, with TRBD1 matching over 9 bases. Germline V lookup: CDR1 SGHRS, CDR2 YFSETQ. There are 17 residues in the CDR3. J lost 1 base, V lost 0 bases, and 7 bases had no gene match. The CDR3 DNA is TGCGCCAGCAGCTTGGGACTGGGACAGGGTGGGAACACTGAAGCTTTCTTT. Translation: CASSLGLGQGGNTEAFF. Complete variable domain (other parts from reference TRBV5-1 and TRBJ1-1): KAGVTQTPRYLIKTRGQQVTLSCSPISGHRSVSWYQQTPGQGLQFLFEYFSETQRNKGNFPGRFSGRQFSNSRSEMNVSTLELGDSALYLCASSLGLGQGGNTEAFFGQGTRLTVV.